This paragraph covers one T cell receptor (beta chain) sequence. This entry belongs to a study of shared T cell receptors in the human thymus. Trimming cost V 0 bases and J 4 bases, with 9 bases left between them. CDR1 is ENHRY and CDR2 is SYGVKD in the germline V gene. This CDR3 spans 14 amino acids. Libraries were prepared by immunoSEQ multiplex PCR; TCRdb keeps only in-frame clonotypes and omits some of them. Found here are hundreds of thousands of clones, 88% of them singletons; the top ten hold approximately 0.011%. The same data also went into a second study, on human thymus T cells.

This clonotype originated in a boy under two years old with a congenital heart defect. The sample consisted of thymocytes. The chain is built from TRBV10-3 and TRBJ2-5, with D unclear. As DNA, the CDR3 is TGTGCCATCAGTGAGTCGAGTACCCGAGAGACCCAGTACTTC. Translating it yields CAISESSTRETQYF.